Listed below are T cell receptor beta chains from one sample, sequenced in a study of immune characterization of retroperitoneal liposarcoma. TCRdb redid the calling of the PCR reads with MiXCR, one entry per CDR3 protein. The sample yields 8,000 to 11,000 distinct CDR3 sequences, roughly 25% seen once. The sample taken for sequencing was tumor tissue. The receptors derive from a female donor with retroperitoneal liposarcoma. Each CDR3 is given with its conserved first and last residue. D genes are given only for firm matches. Clone size is stated in some rows and not others, as once, few, many or a class when expanded.

>TRBV12-3/TRBV12-4|NA|TRBJ2-3|medium-sized
CASTPSGTDTQYF
TGTGCCAGCACCCCATCGGGCACAGATACGCAGTATTTT
>TRBV6-1|NA|TRBJ2-5|once
CASIRSGGKKTQYF
TGTGCCAGCATCCGGTCTGGGGGCAAGAAGACCCAGTACTTC
>TRBV7-2|TRBD2|TRBJ2-1|medium-sized
CASSFPSGSSYNEQFF
TGTGCCAGCAGCTTTCCTAGCGGGAGCTCCTACAATGAGCAGTTCTTC
>TRBV27|NA|TRBJ2-1|few
CASSQTRDGLNEQFF
TGTGCCAGCAGTCAAACTAGAGACGGACTGAATGAGCAGTTCTTC
>TRBV6-1|NA|TRBJ1-2|many
CASRPDRLGGYTF
TGTGCCAGCAGGCCTGACAGGTTAGGTGGCTACACCTTC
>TRBV12-3/TRBV12-4|NA|TRBJ2-1|NA
CASNPGASGNEQFF
TGTGCCAGCAACCCGGGGGCCAGCGGCAATGAGCAGTTCTTC
>TRBV24-1|NA|TRBJ2-1|few
CATSDAYGRAPYNEQFF
TGTGCCACCAGTGATGCCTATGGCAGGGCACCCTACAATGAGCAGTTCTTC
>TRBV25-1|NA|TRBJ2-3|few
CASSGRGDTQYF
TGTGCCAGCAGTGGGAGAGGAGATACGCAGTATTTT
>TRBV12-3/TRBV12-4|NA|TRBJ2-7|many
CASSLYSGKQYF
TGTGCCAGCAGTTTGTACTCCGGCAAGCAGTACTTC
>TRBV7-2|NA|TRBJ2-7|medium-sized
CASSPAPQGRGYNEQYF
TGTGCCAGCAGCCCAGCCCCCCAGGGGAGGGGATACAATGAGCAGTACTTC
>TRBV27|TRBD2|TRBJ2-1|NA
CASSPAGVDSNEQFF
TGTGCCAGCAGTCCCGCGGGAGTTGATTCCAATGAGCAGTTCTTC
>TRBV6-1|TRBD2|TRBJ2-5|NA
CASKVAGLANEQYF
TGTGCCAGCAAGGTGGCGGGACTAGCGAATGAGCAGTACTTC
>TRBV6-1|TRBD1|TRBJ1-6|few
CASSLGQKNSPLHF
TGTGCCAGCAGCCTGGGACAGAAAAATTCACCCCTCCACTTT
>TRBV27|TRBD1|TRBJ2-3|many
CASRRTGGLTDTQYF
TGTGCCAGCAGAAGGACAGGGGGATTAACAGATACGCAGTATTTT
>TRBV25-1|NA|TRBJ2-4|NA
CASSGTSGHPSSYNEQYF
TGTGCCAGCAGTGGGACGTCGGGGCACCCTAGCTCCTACAATGAGCAGTACTTC
>TRBV24-1|TRBD2|TRBJ2-1|NA
CATSGLAGGYNEQFF
TGTGCCACCAGTGGACTAGCGGGAGGTTACAATGAGCAGTTCTTC
>TRBV4-2|NA|TRBJ2-1|once
CASSHSLGSRYNEQFF
TGTGCCAGCAGCCATTCACTGGGTAGCAGATACAATGAGCAGTTCTTC
>TRBV11-2|TRBD2|TRBJ2-1|many
CASSLVLLAGGGNEQFF
TGTGCCAGCAGCTTAGTCCTTCTAGCGGGAGGGGGGAATGAGCAGTTCTTC
>TRBV12-3/TRBV12-4|TRBD1|TRBJ2-7|many
CASSRQGFSLGGIEQYF
TGTGCCAGCAGCAGACAGGGGTTCTCATTAGGGGGTATCGAGCAGTACTTC
>TRBV7-7|NA|TRBJ2-1|NA
CASSSSQETQFF
TGTGCCAGCAGCTCCTCTCAAGAGACCCAGTTCTTC
>TRBV4-2|NA|TRBJ2-2|NA
CASSQPRDLEELFF
TGTGCCAGCAGCCAACCTCGGGACTTAGAGGAGCTGTTTTTT
>TRBV7-3|NA|TRBJ2-5|medium-sized
CASSLIGADEQYF
TGTGCCAGCAGCTTAATAGGGGCCGATGAGCAGTACTTC
>TRBV7-6|TRBD2|TRBJ2-5|NA
CASSLEGSGGYQETQYF
TGTGCCAGCAGCTTAGAAGGTAGCGGGGGCTATCAAGAGACCCAGTACTTC
>TRBV12-3/TRBV12-4|NA|TRBJ2-1|once
CASSLIRALSSYNEQFF
TGTGCCAGCAGTCTAATCAGAGCTCTAAGCTCCTACAATGAGCAGTTCTTC
>TRBV10-3|NA|TRBJ2-5|NA
CAIGGGLETQYF
TGTGCCATCGGAGGGGGGCTAGAGACCCAGTACTTC
>TRBV12-3/TRBV12-4|TRBD1|TRBJ1-2|NA
CASSFSTGGNYGYTF
TGTGCCAGCAGTTTTTCTACAGGGGGCAACTATGGCTACACCTTC
>TRBV27|TRBD1|TRBJ1-6|NA
CASSRDRGVNSPLHF
TGTGCCAGCAGTAGGGACAGGGGAGTCAATTCACCCCTCCACTTT
>TRBV7-6|NA|TRBJ1-5|NA
CASSLDTGFSNQPQHF
TGTGCCAGCAGCTTAGATACAGGGTTCAGCAATCAGCCCCAGCATTTT
>TRBV7-8|NA|TRBJ1-4|many
CASSNWQEKLFF
TGTGCCAGCAGCAATTGGCAGGAAAAACTGTTTTTT
>TRBV6-1|TRBD1|TRBJ1-2|medium-sized
CASSPSTGGYGYTF
TGTGCCAGCAGTCCCTCGACAGGGGGCTATGGCTACACCTTC
>TRBV7-2|TRBD2|TRBJ2-3|many
CASSSVGAGLAGDTQYF
TGTGCCAGCAGCTCCGTTGGGGCGGGACTAGCAGGGGATACGCAGTATTTT
>TRBV6-1|TRBD1|TRBJ1-2|few
CASSEVGTGYGYTF
TGTGCCAGCAGTGAAGTCGGGACAGGCTATGGCTACACCTTC
>TRBV6-1|TRBD2|TRBJ2-1|NA
CASSEVAGGTNEQFF
TGTGCCAGCAGTGAAGTTGCGGGGGGTACCAATGAGCAGTTCTTC
>TRBV6-1|TRBD2|TRBJ2-5|NA
CASSEFAGDQETQYF
TGTGCCAGCAGTGAATTCGCGGGGGACCAAGAGACCCAGTACTTC
>TRBV6-6|NA|TRBJ1-4|NA
CASSYQREADEKLFF
TGTGCCAGCAGTTACCAGCGGGAGGCAGATGAAAAACTGTTTTTT
>TRBV6-1|TRBD1|TRBJ2-1|medium-sized
CASSYYRGGGYNEQFF
TGTGCCAGCAGTTATTACAGGGGCGGTGGGTACAATGAGCAGTTCTTC
>TRBV12-3/TRBV12-4|NA|TRBJ2-5|NA
CASSLVTGGAGETQYF
TGTGCCAGCAGTTTAGTAACCGGGGGCGCCGGGGAGACCCAGTACTTC
>TRBV5-5|TRBD1|TRBJ2-1|few
CASSHGQGFFIDSYNEQFF
TGTGCCAGCAGCCATGGACAGGGTTTTTTCATTGACTCCTACAATGAGCAGTTCTTC
>TRBV6-1|TRBD2|TRBJ2-1|few
CASSETSLKQFF
TGTGCCAGCAGTGAGACTAGCCTCAAGCAGTTCTTC
>TRBV12-3/TRBV12-4|TRBD1|TRBJ2-3|NA
CASSLGQGSTDTQYF
TGTGCCAGCAGTTTGGGACAGGGGAGCACAGATACGCAGTATTTT
>TRBV7-6|NA|TRBJ2-7|medium-sized
CASSLRQGGYEQYF
TGTGCCAGCAGCTTACGCCAGGGGGGATACGAGCAGTACTTC
>TRBV6-1|NA|TRBJ2-3|many
CASSSWDTSSTDTQYF
TGTGCCAGCAGTTCTTGGGACACCTCTAGCACAGATACGCAGTATTTT
>TRBV10-1|NA|TRBJ2-2|NA
CASSDSGTGELFF
TGCGCCAGCAGTGATAGCGGCACCGGGGAGCTGTTTTTT
>TRBV4-1|NA|TRBJ1-2|few
CASSQERSPYGYTF
TGCGCCAGCAGCCAAGAACGGAGTCCCTATGGCTACACCTTC
>TRBV4-3|TRBD1|TRBJ2-2|NA
CASSQIDRVLLETGELFF
TGCGCCAGCAGCCAAATTGACAGGGTGTTATTAGAGACCGGGGAGCTGTTTTTT
>TRBV7-9|NA|TRBJ2-7|NA
CASSTLSYNEQYF
TGTGCCAGCAGTACCCTCTCCTACAATGAGCAGTACTTC
>TRBV6-1|NA|TRBJ2-6|few
CATQGFGANVLTF
TGTGCCACCCAGGGCTTTGGGGCCAACGTCCTGACTTTC
>TRBV6-1|NA|TRBJ2-1|large
CASSEGQLNEQFF
TGTGCCAGCAGTGAAGGACAGTTAAATGAGCAGTTCTTC
>TRBV7-9|NA|TRBJ2-1|many
CASSFSQGSNEQFF
TGTGCCAGCAGCTTTTCACAGGGCAGTAATGAGCAGTTCTTC
>TRBV12-3/TRBV12-4|NA|TRBJ2-7|many
CASSFQGGYYEQYF
TGTGCCAGCAGTTTCCAGGGGGGTTACTACGAGCAGTACTTC
>TRBV12-3/TRBV12-4|TRBD1|TRBJ1-5|NA
CASSLDRQQPQHF
TGTGCCAGCAGTTTGGACAGGCAACAGCCCCAGCATTTT
>TRBV25-1|TRBD1|TRBJ2-3|NA
CASSETGLRTDTQYF
TGTGCCAGCAGTGAGACAGGGCTTCGCACAGATACGCAGTATTTT